Sequencing of this T cell receptor (beta chain) was carried out in a study of beta chain features in type 1 diabetes. This CDR3 has 18 residues. J lost 0 bases, V lost 1 base, and 4 bases had no gene match. CDR1 LGHNA and CDR2 YNFKEQ come from the germline V gene. General observations from the study: For Type 1 diabetes patients, all four CD4+ subsets carried TCRB CDR3s that were moderately but significantly shorter. Patients with type 1 diabetes showed fewer VDJ junction insertions and more deletions. Highly expressing activated T cells could be over-counted with a cDNA template. A closer apparent resemblance between naive, central memory and Treg TCRB repertoires was seen in patients than in healthy donors.

Expressed TCRB transcripts got sequenced, as all isolated RNA was reverse transcribed. Using immunoSEQ multiplex PCR, the repertoire was profiled, and TCRdb retains in-frame clones only, with some absent. The sample includes roughly 140,000 clones, around 10% seen only once; the top ten take more than 0.45%. With respect to this clone: Its antigen is not identified.

The authors obtained over 98% purity in all sorted populations. The V call is TRBV4-2, the J call TRBJ2-6; TRBD2 matches 9 bases. Sequencing was done on a sample of central memory CD4+ T cells from blood. This clonotype was obtained from a man aged 30 to 45 with type 1 diabetes. CDR3 nucleotides: TGTGCCAGCAGCCAAGGGACTAGCGCGCTCTCTGGGGCCAACGTCCTGACTTTC. Its protein product is CASSQGTSALSGANVLTF.